This paragraph covers one T cell receptor (beta chain) sequence. The antigen remains undetermined. V was trimmed by 9 bases and J by 2 bases, leaving 17 bases between them. CDR1 is SGHVS, CDR2 FQNEAQ, per germline. This CDR3 contains 15 residues. The PCR contained 60 Vbeta and 13 Jbeta primers. The table came from immunoSEQ multiplex PCR; TCRdb's copy has only in-frame clones and leaves some out. The data contain 150,000 or so clones, 75% to 80% of them singletons. The data are from a study of cytomegalovirus exposure and HLA in healthy donors. Study-level findings and limits: A later analysis revealed that TCR association rates differed between HLA loci, peaking at DRB1 and bottoming out at HLA-C. Among the CMV-associated chains, three were confirmed in vitro as specific for CMV antigens.

The J gene is TRBJ1-5, the V gene TRBV7-8; TRBD1 is a possible D gene (5 bases). Sequenced input: PBMCs. The source is a man between 40 and 49 years old in good health and CMV-seropositive. The DNA for the CDR3 is TGTGCCAGTCGGGGGGACCTTGGGGGCAATCAGCCCCAGCATTTT. Protein product: CASRGDLGGNQPQHF.